This TCR beta chain originates from a study of cytomegalovirus exposure and HLA in healthy donors. Whole-study findings and limits: Among TCR sequences, most were rare, though some public TCRs appeared in many donors.

The primer mix had 60 Vbeta and 13 Jbeta primers. TCRdb's copy holds only in-frame clones and misses some; the assay was immunoSEQ multiplex PCR. The sample lists 120,000 to 150,000 clones; more than 60% were seen once. Notes on this clone: Its antigen remains unidentified.

The sequence was collected from a woman in her sixties in good health and CMV-seronegative. Sequencing was done on a sample of PBMCs.

DNA for the CDR3: TGTGCCAGCCGTCTGAGAGGAACAGATACGCAGTATTTT. This gives the protein CASRLRGTDTQYF. This sequence joins TRBV5-4 and TRBJ2-3; D unresolved. V was pared by 7 bases and J by 3 bases, with 12 bases between. This CDR3 comprises 13 residues. Per germline, CDR1 SGHNT and CDR2 YYREEE (reference sequence).